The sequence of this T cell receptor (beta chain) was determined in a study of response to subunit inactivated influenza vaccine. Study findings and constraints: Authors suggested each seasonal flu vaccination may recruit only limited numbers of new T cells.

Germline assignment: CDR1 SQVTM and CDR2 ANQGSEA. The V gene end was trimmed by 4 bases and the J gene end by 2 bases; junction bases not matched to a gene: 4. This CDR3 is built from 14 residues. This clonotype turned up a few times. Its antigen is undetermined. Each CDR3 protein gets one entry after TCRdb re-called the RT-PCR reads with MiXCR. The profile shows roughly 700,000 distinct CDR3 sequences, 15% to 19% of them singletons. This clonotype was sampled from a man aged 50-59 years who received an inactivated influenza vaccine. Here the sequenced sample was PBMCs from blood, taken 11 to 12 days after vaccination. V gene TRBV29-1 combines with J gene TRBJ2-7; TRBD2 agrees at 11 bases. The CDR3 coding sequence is TGCAGCGTTGCCCTAGCGGGAGGTGCCTACGAGCAGTACTTC. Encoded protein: CSVALAGGAYEQYF.